The text below deals with one T cell receptor beta chain. The source of the sample is a study of OX40 agonist ivuxolimab in advanced cancers. The CDR3 extends over 15 amino acids. Germline CDR1 reads SGHNT; CDR2 reads YYREEE (reference sequence). The V gene lost 7 bases and the J gene lost 4 bases, with 19 bases spanning the gap. Assay: immunoSEQ multiplex PCR; the TCRdb copy retains only in-frame clones and omits some. This sample yields roughly 86,000 clones, of which 92% are seen a single time; about 2.8% belongs to the top ten. This clonotype was sampled from an adult with an advanced solid tumor such as melanoma, head and neck, liver or kidney cancer. V gene TRBV5-4 combines with J gene TRBJ2-3, with TRBD2 as a possible D gene (6 bases). Sequences were derived from CD4+ or CD8+ T cells sorted from blood, sampled in a trial of the OX40 agonist ivuxolimab. The DNA of the CDR3 is TGTGCCAGCGACCCGGGACTCCCCGCCGCAGATACGCAGTATTTT. Amino acids: CASDPGLPAADTQYF. Full variable domain (rest looked up from reference TRBV5-4 and TRBJ2-3): ETGVTQSPTHLIKTRGQQVTLRCSSQSGHNTVSWYQQALGQGPQFIFQYYREEENGRGNFPPRFSGLQFPNYSSELNVNALELDDSALYLCASDPGLPAADTQYFGPGTRLTVL.